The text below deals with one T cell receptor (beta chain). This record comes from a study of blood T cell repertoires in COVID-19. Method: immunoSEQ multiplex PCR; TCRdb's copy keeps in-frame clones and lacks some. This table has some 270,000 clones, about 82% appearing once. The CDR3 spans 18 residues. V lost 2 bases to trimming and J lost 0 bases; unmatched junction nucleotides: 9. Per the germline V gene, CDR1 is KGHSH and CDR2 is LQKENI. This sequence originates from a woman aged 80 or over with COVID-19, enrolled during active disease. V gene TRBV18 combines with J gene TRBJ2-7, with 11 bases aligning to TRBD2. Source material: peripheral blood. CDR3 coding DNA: TGTGCCAGCTCACCAGGGGCTAGCGGGGGGAAAGTCTCCTACGAGCAGTACGTC. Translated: CASSPGASGGKVSYEQYV.